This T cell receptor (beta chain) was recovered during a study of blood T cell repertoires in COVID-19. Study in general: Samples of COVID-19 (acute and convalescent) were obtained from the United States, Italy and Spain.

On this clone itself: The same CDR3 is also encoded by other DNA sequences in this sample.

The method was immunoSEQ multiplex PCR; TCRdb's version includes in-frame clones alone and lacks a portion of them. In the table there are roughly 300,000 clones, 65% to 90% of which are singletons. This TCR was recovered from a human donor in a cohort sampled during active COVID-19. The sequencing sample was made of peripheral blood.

DNA for the CDR3: TGTGCCAGCTCACCACAGGGGAATAGCAATCAGCCCCAGCATTTT. This translates into CASSPQGNSNQPQHF. The chain couples TRBV18 to TRBJ1-5; D perhaps matches TRBD1 (5 bases). V was trimmed by 1 base and J by 0 bases, leaving 7 bases between them. Germline V CDR1 and CDR2: KGHSH, LQKENI. The CDR3 is made up of 15 amino acids.